This TCR beta chain was obtained from a study of cytomegalovirus exposure and HLA in healthy donors. Losses at the gene ends were 1 base for V and 6 bases for J; bases not matched to a gene: 7. The CDR3 length is 15 residues. In germline, CDR1 is SGHTA, CDR2 FQGNSA. The PCR contained 60 Vbeta and 13 Jbeta primers. Assay used: immunoSEQ multiplex PCR; TCRdb lists only in-frame clones, some missing. The sample totals about 150,000 clones. Study results and caveats: Among immune exposure information, only CMV serostatus was available. Indistinguishable V segments, including TRBV6-2 and TRBV6-3, were excluded. Common viral pathogens seemed to be connected with several of the most significant clusters, according to a later analysis. Judged likely to be a sequencing artifact was a cluster of highly shared sequence variants.

Details on this clone: What it binds is not known.

The receptor was isolated from a woman in her forties or fifties in good health and CMV-seronegative. What was sequenced was PBMCs. The gene calls are TRBV7-2 and TRBJ2-5; 8 bases are a match to TRBD1. CDR3 amino acids: CASSLGDRFGKTQYF. DNA of the CDR3: TGTGCCAGCAGCTTAGGGGACAGGTTCGGAAAGACCCAGTACTTC.